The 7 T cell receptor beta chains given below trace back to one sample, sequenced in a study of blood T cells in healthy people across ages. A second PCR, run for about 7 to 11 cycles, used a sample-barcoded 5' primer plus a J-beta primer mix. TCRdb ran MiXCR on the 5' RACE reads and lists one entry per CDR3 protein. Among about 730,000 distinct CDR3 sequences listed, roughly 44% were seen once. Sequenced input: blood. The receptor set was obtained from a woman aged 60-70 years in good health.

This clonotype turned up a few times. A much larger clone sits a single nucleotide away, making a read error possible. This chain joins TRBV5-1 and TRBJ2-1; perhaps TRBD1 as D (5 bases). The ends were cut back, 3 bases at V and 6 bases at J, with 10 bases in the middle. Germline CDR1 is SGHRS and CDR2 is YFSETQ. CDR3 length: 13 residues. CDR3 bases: TGCGCCAGCAGCTGGGGCCTGGTCAATGAGCAGTTCTTC. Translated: CASSWGLVNEQFF.

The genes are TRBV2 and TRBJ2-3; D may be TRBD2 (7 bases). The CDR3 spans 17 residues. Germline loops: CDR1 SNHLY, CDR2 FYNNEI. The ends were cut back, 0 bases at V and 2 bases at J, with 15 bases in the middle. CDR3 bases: TGTGCCAGCAGTGAAGCGCTAGGGGGGGCCGACACAGATACGCAGTATTTT. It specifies CASSEALGGADTDTQYF.

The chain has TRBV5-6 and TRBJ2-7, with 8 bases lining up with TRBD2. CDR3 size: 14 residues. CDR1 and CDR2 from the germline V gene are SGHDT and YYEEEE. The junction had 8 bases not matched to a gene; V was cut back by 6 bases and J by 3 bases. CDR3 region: CASTGLAALYEQYF. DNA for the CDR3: TGTGCCAGCACCGGACTAGCCGCCCTCTACGAGCAGTACTTC.

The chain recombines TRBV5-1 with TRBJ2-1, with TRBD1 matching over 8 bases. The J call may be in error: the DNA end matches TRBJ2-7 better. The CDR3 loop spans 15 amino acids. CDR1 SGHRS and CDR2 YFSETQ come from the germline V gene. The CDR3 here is CASTPGQDSYNEQYF. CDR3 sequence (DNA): TGCGCCAGCACTCCGGGACAGGACTCCTACAATGAGCAGTACTTC.

The CDR3 nucleotides are TGTGCCAGCAGCCAAGTTCAGGGCACCACTGAAGCTTTCTTT. This encodes CASSQVQGTTEAFF. The rearrangement joins TRBV3-1 to TRBJ1-1, with D possibly TRBD1 on 5 matching bases. This CDR3 has 14 amino acids. V was clipped by 1 base and J by 4 bases, with 10 bases between them. Germline loops: CDR1 LGHDT, CDR2 YNNKEL (reference sequence).

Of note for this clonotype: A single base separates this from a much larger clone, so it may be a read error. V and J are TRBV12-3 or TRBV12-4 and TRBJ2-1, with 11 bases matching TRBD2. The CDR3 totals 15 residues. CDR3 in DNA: TGTGCCAGCAGTTTGCGGCTAGCGGGGGGTAATGAGCGGTTCTTC. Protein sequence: CASSLRLAGGNERFF.

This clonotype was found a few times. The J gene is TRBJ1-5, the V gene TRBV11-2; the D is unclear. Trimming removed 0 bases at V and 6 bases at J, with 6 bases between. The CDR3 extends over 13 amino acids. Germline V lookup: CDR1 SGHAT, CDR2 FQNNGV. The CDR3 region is CASSLDLRQPQHF. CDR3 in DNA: TGTGCCAGCAGCTTAGATCTCCGTCAGCCCCAGCATTTT.